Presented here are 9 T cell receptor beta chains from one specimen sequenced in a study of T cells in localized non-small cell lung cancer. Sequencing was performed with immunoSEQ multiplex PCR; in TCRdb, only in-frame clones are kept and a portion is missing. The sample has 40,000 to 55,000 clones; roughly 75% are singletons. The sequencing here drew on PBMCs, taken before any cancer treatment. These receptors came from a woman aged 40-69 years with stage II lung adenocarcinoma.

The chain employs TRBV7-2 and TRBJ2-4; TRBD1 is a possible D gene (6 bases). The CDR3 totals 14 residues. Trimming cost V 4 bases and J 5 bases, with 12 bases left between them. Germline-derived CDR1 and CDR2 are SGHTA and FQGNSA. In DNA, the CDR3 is TGTGCCAGCAGCTCACAGGGCAGCCAAAACATTCAGTACTTC. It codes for CASSSQGSQNIQYF.

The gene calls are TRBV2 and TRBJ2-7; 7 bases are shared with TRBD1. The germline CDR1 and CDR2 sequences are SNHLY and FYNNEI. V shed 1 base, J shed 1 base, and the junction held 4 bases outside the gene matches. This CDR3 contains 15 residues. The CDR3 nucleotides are TGTGCCAGCAGTGAAGAAACAGGGGTATCCTACGAGCAGTACTTC. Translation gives CASSEETGVSYEQYF.

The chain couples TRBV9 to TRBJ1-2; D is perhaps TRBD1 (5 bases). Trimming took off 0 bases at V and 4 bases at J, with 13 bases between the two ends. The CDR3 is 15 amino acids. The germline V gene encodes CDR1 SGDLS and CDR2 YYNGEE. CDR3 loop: CASSVEGQGLYGYTF. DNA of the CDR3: TGTGCCAGCAGCGTAGAGGGGCAGGGCCTCTATGGCTACACCTTC.

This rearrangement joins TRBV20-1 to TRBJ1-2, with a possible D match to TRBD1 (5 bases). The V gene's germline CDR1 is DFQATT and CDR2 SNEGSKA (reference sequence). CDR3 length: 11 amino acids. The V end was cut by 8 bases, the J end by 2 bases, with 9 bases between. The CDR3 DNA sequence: TGCAGTCAGGGAGAGAACTATGGCTACACCTTC. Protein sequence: CSQGENYGYTF.

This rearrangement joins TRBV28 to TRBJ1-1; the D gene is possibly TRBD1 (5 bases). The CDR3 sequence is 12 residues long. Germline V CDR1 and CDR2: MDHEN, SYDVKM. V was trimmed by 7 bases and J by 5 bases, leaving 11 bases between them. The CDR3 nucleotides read TGTGCCAGCACCTGGGCAGGGACTGAAGCTTTCTTT. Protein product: CASTWAGTEAFF.

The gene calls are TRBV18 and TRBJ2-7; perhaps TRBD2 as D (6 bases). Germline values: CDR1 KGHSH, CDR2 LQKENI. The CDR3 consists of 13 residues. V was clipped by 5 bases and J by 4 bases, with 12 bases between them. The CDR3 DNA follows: TGTGCCAGCTCAACCAGGGAGGCTTACGAGCAGTACTTC. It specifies CASSTREAYEQYF.

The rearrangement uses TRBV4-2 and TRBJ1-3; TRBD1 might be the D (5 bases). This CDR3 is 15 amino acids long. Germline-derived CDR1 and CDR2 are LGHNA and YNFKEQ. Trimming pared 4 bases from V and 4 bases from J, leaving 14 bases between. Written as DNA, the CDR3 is TGTGCCAGCAGCCTGACAAGTGGGGCAGGAAACACCATATATTTT. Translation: CASSLTSGAGNTIYF.

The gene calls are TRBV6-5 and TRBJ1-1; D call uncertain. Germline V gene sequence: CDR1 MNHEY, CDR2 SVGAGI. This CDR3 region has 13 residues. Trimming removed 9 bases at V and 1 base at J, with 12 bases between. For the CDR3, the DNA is TGTGCCAGTTTAGGGTCGTCGAACACTGAAGCTTTCTTT. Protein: CASLGSSNTEAFF.

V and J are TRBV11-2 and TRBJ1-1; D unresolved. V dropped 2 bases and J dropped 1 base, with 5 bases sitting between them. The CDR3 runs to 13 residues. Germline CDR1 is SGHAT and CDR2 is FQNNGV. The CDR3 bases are TGTGCCAGCAGCTTATCCAGGAACACTGAAGCTTTCTTT. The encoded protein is CASSLSRNTEAFF.